The present T cell receptor beta chain was sequenced within a study of cytomegalovirus exposure and HLA in healthy donors. The CDR3 length is 12 residues. Between the trimmed V and J ends, which lost 8 bases and 5 bases, there was a span of 13 bases. From germline, CDR1 is MNHNS and CDR2 SASEGT. This clone was seen only a few times. Vbeta (60) and Jbeta (13) primers were used in the PCR. Produced via immunoSEQ multiplex PCR; TCRdb's table is partial and in-frame only. The top ten hold around 1.9% of the sample, which has some 150,000 clones, about 70% seen once. The origin of this receptor is a woman aged 40 to 50 in good health and CMV-seronegative. Material for sequencing was PBMCs. The chain joins TRBV6-1 to TRBJ2-7; the D gene is possibly TRBD1 (6 bases). The CDR3 DNA follows: TGTGCCAGCCACGAAGACAGGAACGAGCAGTACTTC. This sequence encodes CASHEDRNEQYF.